This passage covers 20 T cell receptor beta chains from one sample sequenced in a study of cytomegalovirus exposure and HLA in healthy donors. The PCR employed 60 Vbeta primers together with 13 Jbeta primers. Sequencing was performed with immunoSEQ multiplex PCR; in TCRdb, only in-frame clones are kept and a portion is missing. The sample records over 130,000 clones, around 66% being singletons. Sequenced sample: PBMCs. These receptor sequences come from a woman aged 55-69 years in good health and CMV-seronegative.

The V and J genes are TRBV7-2 and TRBJ2-7; D perhaps matches TRBD2 (6 bases). Deletions cut 5 bases from V and 1 base from J, with 15 bases between. Germline V CDR1 and CDR2: SGHTA, FQGNSA. The CDR3 runs to 15 residues. DNA of the CDR3: TGTGCCAGCAGCCCCTTGCCCGGGACTTCCTACGAGCAGTACTTC. Translating it yields CASSPLPGTSYEQYF.

The chain recombines TRBV5-6 with TRBJ2-7, with TRBD2 identical over 11 bases. The germline CDR1 and CDR2 sequences are SGHDT and YYEEEE. With 4 bases clipped from V and 6 bases from J, the junction kept 21 bases outside the gene matches. CDR3 length: 19 amino acids. The CDR3 bases are TGTGCCAGCAGCCAAAGCCGGGACACTTCACTAGCGGGAGTGGTCGAGCAGTACTTC. It encodes CASSQSRDTSLAGVVEQYF.

J is TRBJ2-1 and V is TRBV6-1; TRBD2 aligns across 15 bases. The ends lost 2 bases at V and 4 bases at J; junction bases unmatched: 6. CDR1 is MNHNS, CDR2 SASEGT, per germline. This CDR3 comprises 18 residues. CDR3 sequence (DNA): TGTGCCAGCAGTGAAAGGGGTGGGACTAGCGGGGGGTACAATGAGCAGTTCTTC. Encoded protein: CASSERGGTSGGYNEQFF.

The chain is built from TRBV29-1 and TRBJ2-1; TRBD1 matches 7 bases. Germline-derived CDR1 and CDR2 are SQVTM and ANQGSEA. Germline trimming cut 6 bases from V and 13 bases from J; bases unmatched to any gene: 9. The CDR3 spans 11 residues. The CDR3 protein is CSVDEGASQFF. CDR3 DNA sequence: TGCAGCGTAGACGAGGGGGCATCCCAGTTCTTC.

The chain recombines TRBV28 with TRBJ2-7; D not resolved. This CDR3 has 15 residues. V was trimmed by 4 bases and J by 0 bases, leaving 13 bases between them. Per the germline V gene, CDR1 is MDHEN and CDR2 is SYDVKM. The chain's CDR3 is CASSSREASSYEQYF. The DNA of the CDR3 is TGTGCCAGCAGTTCCCGCGAGGCCAGCTCCTACGAGCAGTACTTC.

In this sample, this clone turned up a few times. The chain has TRBV11-2 and TRBJ2-2; a possible D gene is TRBD2 (5 bases). The length of the CDR3 is 15 residues. CDR1 SGHAT and CDR2 FQNNGV come from the germline V gene. The ends were cut back, 2 bases at V and 0 bases at J, with 7 bases in the middle. The CDR3 nucleotides are TGTGCCAGCAGCTTACCACTAGCGAACACCGGGGAGCTGTTTTTT. Its protein product is CASSLPLANTGELFF.

The J gene is TRBJ2-7, the V gene TRBV7-8; D perhaps matches TRBD1 (7 bases). Germline CDR1 is SGHVS and CDR2 is FQNEAQ. CDR3 length: 15 amino acids. The germline V and J ends were trimmed by 1 base and 3 bases, with 13 bases remaining between them. The CDR3 loop reads CASSLGAGGNYEQYF. DNA for the CDR3: TGTGCCAGCAGCTTAGGGGCAGGGGGGAACTACGAGCAGTACTTC. The full variable domain, completed using reference TRBV7-8 and TRBJ2-7, is GAGVSQSPRYKVAKRGQDVALRCDPISGHVSLFWYQQALGQGPEFLTYFQNEAQLDKSGLPSDRFFAERPEGSVSTLKIQRTQQEDSAVYLCASSLGAGGNYEQYFGPGTRLTVT.

The rearrangement joins TRBV7-3 to TRBJ2-2, with D tentatively TRBD2 (7 bases). CDR1 and CDR2 (germline): SGHTA, FQGTGA. CDR3 length equals 14 residues. V lost 8 bases and J lost 2, with 12 bases in between. CDR3 bases: TGTGCCAGCGGTGCGGGGGCCAACACCGGGGAGCTGTTTTTT. This translates into CASGAGANTGELFF.

The V call is TRBV5-5, the J call TRBJ2-2, with TRBD1 matching 7 bases. The CDR3 has 14 amino acids. V was pared by 5 bases and J by 7 bases, with 8 bases of the junction left unmatched. Germline V gene sequence: CDR1 SGHKS, CDR2 YYEKEE (reference sequence). CDR3 coding DNA: TGTGCCAGCAGTCAGACAGGGATCGGCGGGGAGCTGTTTTTT. It codes for CASSQTGIGGELFF.

This clone was counted only a few times. V and J are TRBV5-4 and TRBJ2-3, with 10 bases matching TRBD2. Germline CDR1 and CDR2: SGHNT and YYREEE (reference sequence). The J segment lost 4 bases and the V segment lost 5 bases, leaving 7 bases of the junction unmatched. This CDR3 spans 15 amino acids. CDR3 amino acids: CASSLLAGVADTQYF. In nucleotides, the CDR3 is TGTGCCAGCAGTCTGCTAGCGGGAGTCGCAGATACGCAGTATTTT.

This clone has just one count. V gene TRBV5-1 combines with J gene TRBJ2-2; no definite D call. With 0 bases removed from V and 1 base from J, the gap between germline ends came to 7 bases. This CDR3 has 15 residues. Germline CDR1 reads SGHRS; CDR2 reads YFSETQ. The DNA for the CDR3 is TGCGCCAGCAGCTTGGACTATCGGAACACCGGGGAGCTGTTTTTT. Translating gives CASSLDYRNTGELFF.

The V gene is TRBV5-1, the J gene TRBJ2-1, with 7 bases aligning to TRBD2. CDR1 is SGHRS, CDR2 YFSETQ, per germline. The CDR3 extends over 17 amino acids. After removal of 0 bases from V and 0 bases from J, the junction contained 6 bases not matched to a gene. Here the CDR3 reads CASSLAPPSGSYNEQFF. The CDR3 region has the DNA TGCGCCAGCAGCTTGGCCCCCCCTAGCGGCTCCTACAATGAGCAGTTCTTC.

The V gene is TRBV5-1, the J gene TRBJ1-3; 10 bases map to TRBD1. CDR3 size: 15 residues. V trimming: 3 bases; J trimming: 11 bases; junction bases outside the gene matches: 11. Germline V gene data show CDR1 as SGHRS and CDR2 as YFSETQ. The CDR3 region is CASSSRPGQGLSIYF. DNA of the CDR3: TGCGCCAGCAGCTCGAGACCGGGACAGGGGTTGTCCATATATTTT.

V usage is TRBV5-4 and J usage is TRBJ2-3, with 10 bases aligning to TRBD2. V shed 5 bases, J shed 6 bases, and the junction held 9 bases outside the gene matches. Germline-derived CDR1 and CDR2 are SGHNT and YYREEE (reference sequence). The CDR3 is 15 amino acids. DNA for the CDR3: TGTGCCAGCAGTACCCCTAGCGGGGGATTTGATACGCAGTATTTT. Its translation is CASSTPSGGFDTQYF. Complete variable domain (other parts from reference TRBV5-4 and TRBJ2-3): ETGVTQSPTHLIKTRGQQVTLRCSSQSGHNTVSWYQQALGQGPQFIFQYYREEENGRGNFPPRFSGLQFPNYSSELNVNALELDDSALYLCASSTPSGGFDTQYFGPGTRLTVL.

This chain uses TRBV21-1 with TRBJ2-7; whether TRBD1, the table's D call, matches the DNA was not checked. TRBV21-1 is described as a pseudogene. This CDR3 is 15 amino acids long. The CDR3 loop is CASSKEGDRVSEQYF. The CDR3 nucleotides are TGTGCCAGCAGCAAAGAAGGGGACAGGGTTTCTGAGCAGTACTTC.

Only a few counts were recorded for this clone. The chain couples TRBV7-6 to TRBJ2-3; TRBD2 agrees at 12 bases. Per the germline V gene, CDR1 is SGHVS and CDR2 is FNYEAQ. This CDR3 has 17 residues. J gave up 4 bases and V 5 bases, and 10 bases lay outside the gene matches. In DNA form, the CDR3 reads TGTGCCAGCAGCAACCGACTAGCGGGAGTTACAGCAGATACGCAGTATTTT. This codes for CASSNRLAGVTADTQYF.

Note on this clone: At one of its ends the junction is not consistent with the germline gene, which may arise from a read error. V usage is TRBV28 and J usage is TRBJ1-4; tentative D call: TRBD1 (5 bases). Germline CDR1 and CDR2: MDHEN and SYDVKM. The CDR3 covers 13 residues. The CDR3 nucleotides read TGTGTCAGCTCGGGGGGGTTGGATGAAAAACTGTTTTTT. Translation gives CVSSGGLDEKLFF.

The rearrangement uses TRBV5-1 and TRBJ2-7, with 14 bases aligning to TRBD2. Looked up from germline, CDR1 is SGHRS and CDR2 is YFSETQ. Germline trimming cut 4 bases from V and 2 bases from J; bases unmatched to any gene: 5. The CDR3 has 16 amino acids. CDR3 amino acids: CASSVGLAGGTYEQYF. Written as DNA, the CDR3 is TGCGCCAGCAGCGTTGGACTAGCGGGGGGAACCTACGAGCAGTACTTC. Full variable domain (outside the CDR3, taken from reference TRBV5-1 and TRBJ2-7): KAGVTQTPRYLIKTRGQQVTLSCSPISGHRSVSWYQQTPGQGLQFLFEYFSETQRNKGNFPGRFSGRQFSNSRSEMNVSTLELGDSALYLCASSVGLAGGTYEQYFGPGTRLTVT.

V usage is TRBV2 and J usage is TRBJ2-1, with TRBD2 identical over 10 bases. CDR1 and CDR2 (germline): SNHLY, FYNNEI. The CDR3 is 14 residues long. After removal of 4 bases from V and 9 bases from J, the junction contained 6 bases not matched to a gene. This CDR3 is CASSASGSISEQFF. DNA for the CDR3: TGTGCCAGCAGTGCTAGCGGGAGTATTAGTGAGCAGTTCTTC.

This clone has more than one count but fewer than ten. The chain employs TRBV7-6 and TRBJ2-3; 9 bases map to TRBD1. V shed 5 bases and J 0 bases; nucleotides not matched to a gene: 9. CDR3 length: 17 residues. CDR1 and CDR2 (germline): SGHVS, FNYEAQ. CDR3 protein: CASSLSPTGGSTDTQYF. CDR3 nucleotides: TGTGCCAGCAGCCTTTCCCCGACAGGGGGTAGCACAGATACGCAGTATTTT.